Each of the 4 T cell receptor beta chains below was sequenced from the same sample in a study of blood T cell repertoires in COVID-19. The table came from immunoSEQ multiplex PCR; TCRdb's copy has only in-frame clones and leaves some out. This sample has 250,000 to 300,000 clones; 88% occur once, and the top ten carry 2%. Sequencing was performed on PBMCs or T cells enriched from blood (not recorded which). These receptors were taken from a woman in her fifties or sixties in a cohort exposed to, infected with or recovered from COVID-19 (not recorded which).

This clone was seen once. The chain joins TRBV30 to TRBJ1-2; D is ambiguous. Germline V lookup: CDR1 GTSNPN, CDR2 SVGIG (reference sequence). Trimming cost V 0 bases and J 8 bases, with 13 bases left between them. This CDR3 contains 13 residues. The CDR3 is CAWSVSPSGGYTF. The CDR3 DNA reads as TGTGCCTGGAGTGTATCTCCTTCGGGAGGCTACACCTTC.

This clone was seen just once. The chain carries TRBV18 and TRBJ2-1; 8 nucleotides match TRBD2. V lost 4 bases to trimming and J lost 5 bases; unmatched junction nucleotides: 13. The CDR3 has 17 residues. Germline CDR1 reads KGHSH; CDR2 reads LQKENI. CDR3 sequence (DNA): TGTGCCAGCTCACAAGTTGTAAATAGCGGGGTAAACAATGAGCAGTTCTTC. Residues: CASSQVVNSGVNNEQFF.

This chain links TRBV5-1 with TRBJ2-7; TRBD2 agrees at 7 bases. Germline loops: CDR1 SGHRS, CDR2 YFSETQ. Trimming took 2 bases from V and 0 from J; bases not matched to a gene: 5. The CDR3 length is 15 residues. Here the CDR3 reads CASSFLGGSSYEQYF. The CDR3 nucleotides are TGCGCCAGCAGCTTCCTGGGAGGGAGCTCCTACGAGCAGTACTTC.

V is TRBV5-1 and J is TRBJ1-1; no clear D. V lost 3 bases to trimming and J lost 1 base, with 10 bases between them. The CDR3 consists of 14 residues. Per the germline V gene, CDR1 is SGHRS and CDR2 is YFSETQ. The CDR3 sequence: CASSSWAGNTEAFF. CDR3 nucleotides: TGCGCCAGCAGCTCCTGGGCGGGGAACACTGAAGCTTTCTTT.